The rows below give T cell receptor beta chains drawn from one sample of a study of T cell responses to AZD1222 COVID-19 vaccine. The data were produced by immunoSEQ multiplex PCR, yet TCRdb's version contains in-frame clones alone and is incomplete. The sample has 110,000 to 150,000 clones, more than 70% seen once; the top ten hold about 3.1%. This material consisted of peripheral blood, taken 28 days after the second AZD1222 dose. The source of these receptors is an adult who received the AZD1222 COVID-19 vaccine. Both conserved end residues are part of each CDR3. A D gene is named only where the DNA matches it firmly. The size field is filled for only some rows; it gives once, few, many or a size class.

v_gene	d_gene	abundance	j_gene	CDR3aa	CDR3nt
TRBV24-1	TRBD2	few	TRBJ2-1	CATSVFYGTSGIGEQFF	TGTGCCACCAGTGTTTTCTACGGGACTAGCGGGATAGGGGAGCAGTTCTTC
TRBV28	TRBD1	-	TRBJ1-2	CASTSPGGPNYGYTF	TGTGCCAGCACCTCGCCAGGGGGCCCTAACTATGGCTACACCTTC
TRBV6-5	-	-	TRBJ1-6	CASSYSRDAYSPLHF	TGTGCCAGCAGTTACTCGAGAGACGCATATTCACCCCTCCACTTT
TRBV6-1	-	few	TRBJ1-1	CASSEGLVNTEAFF	TGTGCCAGCAGTGAGGGCCTAGTGAACACTGAAGCTTTCTTT
TRBV29-1	TRBD1	-	TRBJ2-7	CSVDLRLGGGDYEQYF	TGCAGCGTTGACCTACGCTTAGGGGGCGGCGACTACGAGCAGTACTTC
TRBV5-1	-	-	TRBJ2-5	CASSHSDGKETQYF	TGCGCCAGCAGCCACAGTGATGGGAAAGAGACCCAGTACTTC
TRBV30	TRBD1	-	TRBJ2-7	CACTPGTGEEEQYF	TGTGCCTGTACCCCCGGGACAGGCGAGGAAGAGCAGTACTTC
TRBV29-1	-	-	TRBJ2-5	CSAHGGGQETQYF	TGCAGCGCCCACGGAGGGGGACAAGAGACCCAGTACTTC
TRBV6-5	-	-	TRBJ1-1	CASSFTGFPTNTEAFF	TGTGCCAGCAGTTTTACAGGATTCCCTACCAACACTGAAGCTTTCTTT
TRBV10-3	TRBD2	-	TRBJ2-2	CAMTPSGAQRTGELFF	TGTGCCATGACCCCTAGCGGGGCCCAACGGACCGGGGAGCTGTTTTTT